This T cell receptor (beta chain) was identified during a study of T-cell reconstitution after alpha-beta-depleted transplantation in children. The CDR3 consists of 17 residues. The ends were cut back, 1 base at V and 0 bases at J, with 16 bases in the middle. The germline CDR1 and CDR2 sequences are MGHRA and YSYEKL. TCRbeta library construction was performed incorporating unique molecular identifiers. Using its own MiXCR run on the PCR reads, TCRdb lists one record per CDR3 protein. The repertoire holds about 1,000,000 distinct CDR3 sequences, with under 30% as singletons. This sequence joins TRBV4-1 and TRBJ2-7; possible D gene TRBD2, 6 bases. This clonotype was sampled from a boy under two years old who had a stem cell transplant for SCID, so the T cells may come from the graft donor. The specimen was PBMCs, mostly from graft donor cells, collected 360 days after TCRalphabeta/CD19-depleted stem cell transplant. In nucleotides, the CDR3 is TGCGCCAGCAGCCAAGCATACGGGACTTCGAGCTCCTACGAGCAGTACTTC. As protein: CASSQAYGTSSSYEQYF.